The clone carrying this T cell receptor (beta chain) was observed once. CDR1 and CDR2 (germline): LNHDA, SQIVND (reference sequence). V lost 3 bases and J lost 4, with 13 bases in between. This CDR3 contains 15 residues. This record belongs to a study of T cell responses to AZD1222 COVID-19 vaccine. Study-level background: Second-dose schedules of about 4 or about 12 weeks were combined.

The protocol was immunoSEQ multiplex PCR, while the TCRdb copy is restricted to in-frame clones and leaves out a portion. The repertoire has around 100,000 clones, around 94% of them found once; the top ten carry roughly 2.2%. The source is an adult in good health. V and J are TRBV19 and TRBJ1-5, with no clear D. The sequenced sample was peripheral blood, obtained on day 0 of AZD1222 vaccination. The CDR3 DNA is TGTGCCAGTAGTATGGGAGTATCCCCTAATCAGCCCCAGCATTTT. It is translated as CASSMGVSPNQPQHF.